These 23 T cell receptor beta chains came from one sample sequenced in a study of T cell responses to AZD1222 COVID-19 vaccine. Here immunoSEQ multiplex PCR was the method, and the copy in TCRdb shows in-frame clones only, minus some. The sample lists roughly 140,000 clones, 88% occurring once. The sample in question was peripheral blood, obtained on day 0 of AZD1222 vaccination. Receptors originate from an adult in good health.

This sequence joins TRBV5-1 and TRBJ1-2; 10 nucleotides agree with TRBD1. V lost 9 bases to trimming and J lost 2 bases; unmatched junction nucleotides: 7. Germline-derived CDR1 and CDR2 are SGHRS and YFSETQ. CDR3 size: 14 residues. DNA for the CDR3: TGCGCCACCCACAGGGGACAGGGGAACTATGGCTACACCTTC. Amino acids: CATHRGQGNYGYTF.

V and J are TRBV18 and TRBJ1-2, with D maybe TRBD1 (6 bases). Per the germline V gene, CDR1 is KGHSH and CDR2 is LQKENI. There are 15 residues in the CDR3. V shed 5 bases and J shed 7 bases, with 20 bases lying between them. The CDR3 nucleotides read TGTGCCAGCTCAGCTTACAGGGAATATGGGAGTGGCTACACCTTC. Amino acids: CASSAYREYGSGYTF.

This rearrangement joins TRBV19 to TRBJ2-7, with TRBD1 matching 9 bases. V was pared by 5 bases and J by 0 bases, with 5 bases of the junction left unmatched. CDR1 LNHDA and CDR2 SQIVND come from the germline V gene (reference sequence). This CDR3 contains 15 residues. CDR3 nucleotides: TGTGCCAGTAGTGCACTGGGACAGGGCTCCTACGAGCAGTACTTC. Amino acid sequence: CASSALGQGSYEQYF.

In nucleotides, the CDR3 is TGCGCCAGCAGCTTGACAGCCGGAGCTAACTATGGCTACACCTTC. Its translation: CASSLTAGANYGYTF. V and J are TRBV5-1 and TRBJ1-2; D remains unclear. The ends were cut back, 1 base at V and 0 bases at J, with 10 bases in the middle. The CDR3 is 15 amino acids. Germline values: CDR1 SGHRS, CDR2 YFSETQ.

This chain joins TRBV5-1 and TRBJ2-1, with 8 positions matching TRBD1. Germline CDR1 and CDR2: SGHRS and YFSETQ. The CDR3 spans 16 residues. The trim removed 5 bases at V and 5 bases at J, leaving 12 bases unmatched. The CDR3 DNA follows: TGCGCCAGCAGTCTAGGTGGGACAGGTGGGGACAATGAGCAGTTCTTC. It is translated as CASSLGGTGGDNEQFF.

There are a few counts of this clone. The chain couples TRBV5-4 to TRBJ2-7; D possibly uses TRBD1 or TRBD2 (5 bases each). Germline CDR1 and CDR2: SGHNT and YYREEE (reference sequence). V lost 1 base, J lost 4 bases, and 15 bases lay in between. The CDR3 covers 15 residues. In nucleotides, the CDR3 is TGTGCCAGCAGCTTGTTGGACTTGGGGGTTTACGAGCAGTACTTC. Translation gives CASSLLDLGVYEQYF.

This rearrangement joins TRBV18 to TRBJ1-5, with 10 bases matching TRBD1. The germline CDR1 and CDR2 sequences are KGHSH and LQKENI. This CDR3 has 16 amino acids. Unmatched junction bases numbered 3, after V lost 3 bases and J lost 1 base. CDR3 bases: TGTGCCAGCTCACCGGGGACAGGGGAAAGCAATCAGCCCCAGCATTTT. Its translation: CASSPGTGESNQPQHF. Full variable domain (outside the CDR3, taken from reference TRBV18 and TRBJ1-5): NAGVMQNPRHLVRRRGQEARLRCSPMKGHSHVYWYRQLPEEGLKFMVYLQKENIIDESGMPKERFSAEFPKEGPSILRIQQVVRGDSAAYFCASSPGTGESNQPQHFGDGTRLSIL.

The chain is built from TRBV11-3 and TRBJ2-3; D is ambiguous. CDR3 length: 15 residues. Germline values: CDR1 SGHNT, CDR2 YENEEA. Trimming cost V 4 bases and J 1 base, with 12 bases left between them. For the CDR3, the DNA is TGTGCCAGCAGCTCCTCAGTTGGGGGCACAGATACGCAGTATTTT. Translated, it gives CASSSSVGGTDTQYF.

The V gene is TRBV19, the J gene TRBJ2-7; D call uncertain. CDR1 and CDR2 (germline): LNHDA, SQIVND (reference sequence). The CDR3 loop spans 12 amino acids. V dropped 7 bases and J dropped 9 bases, with 16 bases sitting between them. CDR3 coding DNA: TGTGCCAGTATCGGTATCCCAGGACCGCAGTACTTC. Protein product: CASIGIPGPQYF.

This chain's CDR3 is CAWTAQSYGNTIYF. The CDR3 bases are TGTGCCTGGACGGCTCAGAGTTACGGAAACACCATATATTTT. The rearrangement joins TRBV30 to TRBJ1-3; unclear D gene. The germline gives CDR1 GTSNPN, CDR2 SVGIG (reference sequence). With 4 bases removed from V and 4 bases from J, the gap between germline ends came to 14 bases. The CDR3 length is 14 residues.

The chain is built from TRBV27 and TRBJ1-1; 7 bases line up with TRBD1. Germline V CDR1 and CDR2: MNHEY, SMNVEV (reference sequence). This CDR3 region has 15 residues. J was trimmed by 1 base and V by 4 bases; bases with no gene match: 6. Here the CDR3 reads CASSSRKGANTEAFF. The CDR3 DNA reads as TGTGCCAGCAGTTCCCGTAAGGGGGCGAACACTGAAGCTTTCTTT.

The J gene is TRBJ2-2, the V gene TRBV12-2; the D segment call TRBD2 is taken from the table without a DNA check. TRBV12-2 is termed a pseudogene. This CDR3 is built from 20 residues. CDR3: CASRSHGGLAGGSNTGELFF. CDR3 nucleotides: TGTGCAAGTCGCTCCCACGGCGGACTAGCGGGGGGAAGTAACACCGGGGAGCTGTTTTTT.

The chain has TRBV9 and TRBJ1-6; 11 bases are a match to TRBD1. The V segment lost 4 bases and the J segment 10 bases; nucleotides outside the gene matches: 10. The CDR3 totals 16 residues. Germline CDR1 reads SGDLS; CDR2 reads YYNGEE. The CDR3 coding sequence is TGTGCCAGCAGCCTACGCGGGGACAGGGGGTACTCACCCCTCCACTTT. Its protein is CASSLRGDRGYSPLHF.

The J gene is TRBJ2-7, the V gene TRBV12-3 or TRBV12-4; D is possibly TRBD1 or TRBD2 (5 bases each). V was shortened by 3 bases and J by 3 bases, with 6 bases between the two germline ends. This CDR3 spans 12 amino acids. The CDR3, as DNA: TGTGCCAGCAGTTTGGGGGACTACGAGCAGTACTTC. This translates into CASSLGDYEQYF.

This clone was seen a handful of times. J is TRBJ1-5 and V is TRBV4-2; D ambiguous. Germline CDR1 is LGHNA and CDR2 is YNFKEQ. Trimming pared 0 bases from V and 7 bases from J, leaving 7 bases between. The CDR3 totals 13 residues. The CDR3 DNA reads as TGTGCCAGCAGCCAAGATCTGGGGCAGCCCCAGCATTTT. Translated: CASSQDLGQPQHF.

The gene calls are TRBV12-3 or TRBV12-4 and TRBJ2-7; tentatively, D is TRBD1 or TRBD2 (5 bases each). The CDR3 has 12 residues. Trimming took off 8 bases at V and 2 bases at J, with 10 bases between the two ends. The CDR3 is CASSRGPYEQYF. The CDR3 DNA reads TGTGCCAGCTCCCGGGGACCCTACGAGCAGTACTTC.

The CDR3 sequence: CASSQPPRGTGDTGELFF. The CDR3 bases are TGCGCCAGCAGCCAACCCCCTCGGGGGACAGGGGACACCGGGGAGCTGTTTTTT. The V gene is TRBV4-1, the J gene TRBJ2-2; 10 bases map to TRBD1. This CDR3 region has 18 residues. From germline, CDR1 is MGHRA and CDR2 YSYEKL. V shed 2 bases, J shed 3 bases, and the junction held 9 bases outside the gene matches.

The chain carries TRBV25-1 and TRBJ1-5, with no clear D. V was shortened by 5 bases and J by 4 bases, with 18 bases between the two germline ends. Germline V gene lookup returns CDR1 MGHDK and CDR2 SYGVNS. The CDR3 length is 16 residues. The CDR3 DNA follows: TGTGCCAGCAGTCCTTCAGGCTCGAATCGTAATCAGCCCCAGCATTTT. Translated: CASSPSGSNRNQPQHF.

This clone was observed once. The V gene is TRBV3-1 (or the pseudogene TRBV3-2), the J gene TRBJ2-3; TRBD2 agrees at 7 bases. Germline V gives CDR1 LGHDT, CDR2 YNNKEL (reference sequence). The CDR3 consists of 17 residues. J was trimmed by 2 bases and V by 2 bases; bases with no gene match: 10. CDR3 sequence (DNA): TGTGCCAGCAGCCAAAGGAGGGCGGGGGAGGACACAGATACGCAGTATTTT. Translated: CASSQRRAGEDTDTQYF.

The chain combines TRBV7-2 with TRBJ2-5; no reliable D call. The germline V gene encodes CDR1 SGHTA and CDR2 FQGNSA. Trimming removed 5 bases at V and 5 bases at J, with 12 bases between. CDR3 length: 13 residues. CDR3 protein: CASSPPAPETQYF. Here the CDR3 DNA reads TGTGCCAGCAGCCCCCCGGCTCCGGAGACCCAGTACTTC. Looking up the rest from reference TRBV7-2 and TRBJ2-5 gives the full variable domain: GAGVSQSPSNKVTEKGKDVELRCDPISGHTALYWYRQSLGQGLEFLIYFQGNSAPDKSGLPSDRFSAERTGGSVSTLTIQRTQQEDSAVYLCASSPPAPETQYFGPGTRLLVL.

CDR3 bases: TGTGCCAGCAGCCTGACTAGCGGGGGGTTTAGCAATGAGCAGTTCTTC. It yields the protein CASSLTSGGFSNEQFF. The chain joins TRBV28 to TRBJ2-1; 13 bases are a match to TRBD2. The CDR3 totals 16 residues. V was clipped by 6 bases and J by 6 bases; unmatched bases: 8. In germline, CDR1 is MDHEN, CDR2 SYDVKM. The entire variable domain, with the rest obtained from reference TRBV28 and TRBJ2-1, is as follows: DVKVTQSSRYLVKRTGEKVFLECVQDMDHENMFWYRQDPGLGLRLIYFSYDVKMKEKGDIPEGYSVSREKKERFSLILESASTNQTSMYLCASSLTSGGFSNEQFFGPGTRLTVL.

The chain is built from TRBV5-1 and TRBJ1-3; D is possibly TRBD1 (6 bases). V was cut by 3 bases and J by 4 bases, with 17 bases left in between. CDR1 and CDR2 (germline): SGHRS, YFSETQ. The CDR3 has 16 amino acids. The CDR3 DNA reads as TGCGCCAGCAGCTGGGGGCTGTCCGGGGTCGGAAACACCATATATTTT. Protein: CASSWGLSGVGNTIYF.

The chain joins TRBV28 to TRBJ2-7, with D possibly TRBD2 on 6 matching bases. Germline V gene data show CDR1 as MDHEN and CDR2 as SYDVKM. The CDR3 extends over 15 amino acids. Trimming stripped 2 bases from V and 0 bases from J, with 11 bases between. CDR3 protein: CASSLAGRLSYEQYF. CDR3 DNA: TGTGCCAGCAGTTTAGCGGGACGGCTCTCCTACGAGCAGTACTTC.